This T cell receptor beta chain was retrieved from a study of early stage breast cancer tumors. Study-wide context: Of about 17 invasive breast tumors, about a dozen were hormone receptor-positive, HER2-negative. Samples were sequenced at around 10-fold average coverage.

The CDR3 sequence is 12 residues long. Per the germline V gene, CDR1 is SGHRS and CDR2 is YFSETQ. The germline V and J ends were trimmed by 0 bases and 7 bases, with 8 bases remaining between them. This clone was seen only once. Its antigen is not known. Sequencing used immunoSEQ multiplex PCR; TCRdb keeps in-frame clones, though not all of them. The data show tens of thousands of clones, approximately 84% seen once. Study-wide results and caveats: Blood repertoires resembled normal breast more than tumor. Compared with adjacent normal breast tissue, tumors showed around 2.5-fold greater T cell density and higher clonality.

This chain uses TRBV5-1 with TRBJ2-7; D is undetermined. The source material was blood. This sequence was found in a person between 50 and 60 years old with breast cancer. The CDR3 is CASSLVGNEQYF. The CDR3 DNA reads as TGCGCCAGCAGCTTGGTAGGGAATGAGCAGTACTTC.